A selection of T cell receptor beta chains follows, all from one sample in a study of vaccination effects on CD4 cells after COVID-19. What these receptors recognize is not known. TCRdb keeps only in-frame clones here, not all; method: immunoSEQ multiplex PCR. Among about 73,000 clones listed, around 81% were seen once. Sequenced material: CD4+ T cells from PBMCs cultured with SARS-CoV-2 spike peptides, taken before COVID-19 vaccination. These receptor sequences come from a human donor who received a COVID-19 vaccine. The CDR3 runs from the conserved cysteine through the conserved F or W.

TRBV7-2,CASSLAAVSNGNTIYF
TRBV9,CASSPTSGGAGTQYF
TRBV5-4,CASSSAGAPNTGELFF
TRBV5-1,CASSLGGSGGYLPQFF
TRBV3-1/TRBV3-2,CASGSGGAGETQYF
TRBV9,CASSVTGTGGGETQYF
TRBV5-1,CASSPGGGETQYF
TRBV7-2,CASSPLSSYNEQFF
TRBV7-9,CATKYTGAGNTIYF
TRBV7-3,CASSPKGGTDTQYF
TRBV12-3/TRBV12-4,CASSNRDNSPLHF
TRBV25-1,CASSEGDRGSGYTF
TRBV29-1,CSVAIRHKAFF
TRBV19,CASSTLRENTEAFF
TRBV7-9,CASSHRDRGPRDGYTF
TRBV19,CASRIQGVNQPQHF
TRBV7-2,CASSPRQGRAFF
TRBV7-9,CASSLVGTGGRETQYF
TRBV20-1,CSALLNTEAFF
TRBV5-1,CASSRPTSKFF
TRBV9,CASSEYTSSGGYNEQFF
TRBV5-1,CASSLSETQYF
TRBV7-7,CASSSGNYQETQYF
TRBV2,CASSDSTSSETQYF
TRBV5-1,CASSAPTGNEQFF
TRBV18,CASSPLGGQGVMNTEAFF
TRBV5-1,CASSLGTNYGYTF
TRBV6-5,CASSSGRTEAFF
TRBV7-8,CASSALPGTPVDDEKLFF
TRBV7-3,CASSFSAAGRNEQFF
TRBV19,CASTTVSGLSGNTIYF
TRBV5-1,CASSLEPDTKNIQYF
TRBV18,CASSPSGGAENEQFF
TRBV14,CASSQDLPPSTQYF
TRBV6-6,CASTRTESNQPQHF
TRBV12-3/TRBV12-4,CASSPSAGELFF
TRBV7-2,CASSLVGTVYGYTF
TRBV5-1,CASSLGGGDQPQHF
TRBV18,CASSPGLNEKLFF
TRBV19,CASILSSGPRGGNEQFF
TRBV2,CASSGTYNEQFF
TRBV5-5,CASSSMPANYGYTF
TRBV6-1,CASSGTGRGPNQPQHF
TRBV27,CASSPRTLLFYNEQFF
TRBV18,CASSPVGDTEAFF
TRBV5-1,CASSPGDTTNEKLFF
TRBV19,CASSRGQETQYF
TRBV7-2,CASSPTSGGYTGELFF
TRBV7-8,CASSRTSNQPQHF
TRBV27,CASSFGRKNTEAFF
TRBV7-2,CASSPSTYTEAFF
TRBV7-2,CASSLVARTIMNTEAFF
TRBV5-4,CASSFGGRSTGGTEAFF
TRBV24-1,CATSDSGTSGGSEQFF